This is a list of T cell receptor beta chains from one sample in a study of beta chain features in type 1 diabetes. Some clones are missing from TCRdb's copy, which holds only in-frame ones; the method was immunoSEQ multiplex PCR. Among hundreds of thousands of clones listed, roughly 16% were seen once. Sequencing used naive CD4+ T cells from blood. All receptors come from a man between 18 and 35 years old in good health. The CDR3 runs from the conserved cysteine through the conserved F or W. The D gene is left open where the match is weak. Clone size, where shown, is once, few, many, or a class for clones that have expanded.

cdr3_nt cdr3_aa d_call clone_size j_call v_call cdr3_length
TGTGCCAGCAGCGAAGACAGTCTTTCCACCGGGGAGCTGTTTTTT CASSEDSLSTGELFF - few TRBJ2-2 TRBV7-2 15
TGTGCCAGCAGTGGACATAAACAAGAAAAGACCTACGAGCAGTACTTC CASSGHKQEKTYEQYF - - TRBJ2-7 TRBV25-1 16
TGTGCCAGCAGCTTAGTGGCGGGGTCCGGCTACACCTTC CASSLVAGSGYTF - - TRBJ1-2 TRBV7-9 13
TGTGCCAGCAGCACTCACTCCGCAGATACGCAGTATTTT CASSTHSADTQYF - few TRBJ2-3 TRBV9 13
TGCGCCAGCAGCCCCCTGGGGGGCGGGGGCACTGAAGCTTTCTTT CASSPLGGGGTEAFF - once TRBJ1-1 TRBV5-1 15
TGTGCCATCAGTGGGGCAGGGGAGCTGTTTTTT CAISGAGELFF - few TRBJ2-2 TRBV10-3 11
TGCAGCGTCGGCGAAACGACAGCGAACACCGGGGAGCTGTTTTTT CSVGETTANTGELFF - few TRBJ2-2 TRBV29-1 15
TGTGCCAGCAGCTTAGTAGGCCCTGGGGAGACCCAGTACTTC CASSLVGPGETQYF - few TRBJ2-5 TRBV7-2 14
TGCGCCAGCAGCTTGGTACAGGGGCTACGCACCGGGGAGCTGTTTTTT CASSLVQGLRTGELFF TRBD1 - TRBJ2-2 TRBV5-1 16
TGTGCCAGCAGCGTACGGGGGGACTTGAGCTCTGGAAACACCATATATTTT CASSVRGDLSSGNTIYF - - TRBJ1-3 TRBV9 17
TGTGCTAGTGGTTTGGTACTCGGAACGAACACCGGGGAGCTGTTTTTT CASGLVLGTNTGELFF - few TRBJ2-2 TRBV12-5 16
TGTGCCAGCAGTTACCTGTACGAGCAGTACTTC CASSYLYEQYF - - TRBJ2-7 TRBV6-5 11
TGCGCCAGCAGCTTGGGACAGGGGATCTACGAGCAGTACTTC CASSLGQGIYEQYF TRBD1 few TRBJ2-7 TRBV5-1 14
TGCGCCAGCAGCTCGTCGGGATGGATGGCCAACTATGGCTACACCTTC CASSSSGWMANYGYTF - few TRBJ1-2 TRBV4-3 16
TGTGCCAGCAGCTCTCAGAACAATGAGCAGTTCTTC CASSSQNNEQFF - - TRBJ2-1 TRBV7-2 12
TGTGCTAGTGGTTTGGGTAACGGGGCTTTCTTT CASGLGNGAFF - many TRBJ1-1 TRBV12-5 11
TGTGCCAGCAGGGGGGCAGGGAGGTTGGGTGAGCAGTTCTTC CASRGAGRLGEQFF - - TRBJ2-1 TRBV27 14
TGTGCCAGCAGTGATCCTAGGACAGGTTTGAGGTACGAGCAGTACTTC CASSDPRTGLRYEQYF TRBD1 few TRBJ2-7 TRBV25-1 16
TGTGCCAGCAGTGTATGGAGGGGATCGACACTAGTCAGGGGATACGAGCAGTACTTC CASSVWRGSTLVRGYEQYF - few TRBJ2-7 TRBV7-2 19
TGTGCCATCAGTGAGTTCGGGGGGCTTGATTCACCCCTCCACTTT CAISEFGGLDSPLHF - few TRBJ1-6 TRBV10-3 15
TGTGCCAGCAGTTTGGCCGGGACCTCGCCCGGGACCCAGTACTTC CASSLAGTSPGTQYF - - TRBJ2-5 TRBV27 15
TGTGCCAGCAGCCCTCGGGGACAGGGGATCACAGATACGCAGTATTTT CASSPRGQGITDTQYF TRBD1 few TRBJ2-3 TRBV28 16
TGTGCCAGTAGTATCCGCCCGGGTCTGAACACTGAAGCTTTCTTT CASSIRPGLNTEAFF - - TRBJ1-1 TRBV19 15
TGTGCCTCTACGAGCACGAGCTCCTATAATTCACCCCTCCACTTT CASTSTSSYNSPLHF - - TRBJ1-6 TRBV10-3 15
TGTGCCAGCAGGGGGGGCAGTCTAGGCTACAATGAGCAGTTCTTC CASRGGSLGYNEQFF - - TRBJ2-1 TRBV19 15
TGTGCCAGCAGCTTAATAAAGGGGAACACCGGGGAGCTGTTTTTT CASSLIKGNTGELFF - - TRBJ2-2 TRBV11-2 15
TGTGCCACCAGCAGAGAAACGACAGGGACTCGAAACACCATATATTTT CATSRETTGTRNTIYF TRBD1 - TRBJ1-3 TRBV15 16
TGTGCCAGCAGCTATCAGGGGGCGCGGACCGGGGAGCTGTTTTTT CASSYQGARTGELFF TRBD1 few TRBJ2-2 TRBV5-4 15
TGTGCCAGCAGCTTCAGTATCTCTGGAAACACCATATATTTT CASSFSISGNTIYF - few TRBJ1-3 TRBV7-9 14
TGTGCCAGTAGCACGACAGGCGATCGAAATACGCAGTATTTT CASSTTGDRNTQYF - few TRBJ2-3 TRBV19 14
TGCGCCAGCAGCCACTTTTCCCGAGAGACCCAGTACTTC CASSHFSRETQYF - - TRBJ2-5 TRBV4-1 13
TGTGCCTGGACAGGGTCAGAGACCCAGTACTTC CAWTGSETQYF - few TRBJ2-5 TRBV30 11
TGTGCCATCCGAGGGATGGGCGAGCAGTACTTC CAIRGMGEQYF - many TRBJ2-7 TRBV10-3 11
TGTGCCAGCAGCGTAGGATTGGGGGAATGGGAGCAGTTCTTC CASSVGLGEWEQFF - few TRBJ2-1 TRBV9 14
TGTGCCAGCAGTAGCTCCGGGACAGGGGGGGAGACCCAGTACTTC CASSSSGTGGETQYF TRBD1 few TRBJ2-5 TRBV2 15